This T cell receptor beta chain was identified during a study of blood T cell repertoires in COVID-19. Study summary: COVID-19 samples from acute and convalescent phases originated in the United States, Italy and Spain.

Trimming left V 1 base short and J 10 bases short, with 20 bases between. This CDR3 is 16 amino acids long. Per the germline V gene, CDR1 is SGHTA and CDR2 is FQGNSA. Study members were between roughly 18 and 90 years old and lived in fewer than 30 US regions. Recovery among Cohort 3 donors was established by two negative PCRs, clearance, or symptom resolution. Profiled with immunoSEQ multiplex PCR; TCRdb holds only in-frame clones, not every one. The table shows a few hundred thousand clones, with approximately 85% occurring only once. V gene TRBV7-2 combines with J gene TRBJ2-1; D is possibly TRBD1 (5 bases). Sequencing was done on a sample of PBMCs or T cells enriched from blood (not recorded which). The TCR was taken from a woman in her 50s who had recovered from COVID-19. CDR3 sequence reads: CASSLVFSPVKGEQFF. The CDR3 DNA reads TGTGCCAGCAGCTTAGTATTTTCACCCGTGAAGGGGGAGCAGTTCTTC.